This is a list of T cell receptor beta chains from one sample in a study of cytomegalovirus exposure and HLA in healthy donors. Here immunoSEQ multiplex PCR was the method, and the copy in TCRdb shows in-frame clones only, minus some. This table holds 140,000 to 150,000 clones. Sequenced: PBMCs. The source is a male donor in good health and CMV-seronegative. Each CDR3 is given with its conserved first and last residue. D genes are given only for firm matches.

j_call: TRBJ1-2
v_call: TRBV13
d_call: TRBD1
cdr3_nt: TGTGCCAGCAGCCGGTTTCTCGTGGTGGTTGAGGGGGCGGATGGCTACACCTTC
cdr3_aa: CASSRFLVVVEGADGYTF

j_call: TRBJ2-7
v_call: TRBV2
d_call: .
cdr3_nt: TGTGCCAGCAATCGGCCCACTCAGGACGAGCAGTACTTC
cdr3_aa: CASNRPTQDEQYF

j_call: TRBJ2-7
v_call: TRBV10-3
d_call: .
cdr3_nt: TGTGCCGTACGCGACAGGAATCCCTACGAGCAGTACTTC
cdr3_aa: CAVRDRNPYEQYF

j_call: TRBJ2-7
v_call: TRBV18
d_call: .
cdr3_nt: TGTGCCAGCTCACCAGTCACAGGGCGGGACGAGCAGTACTTC
cdr3_aa: CASSPVTGRDEQYF

j_call: TRBJ2-7
v_call: TRBV6-6
d_call: TRBD1
cdr3_nt: TGTGCCAGCAGTTACTTGCCGGGACAGGGGAGCGCCGAGCAGTACTTC
cdr3_aa: CASSYLPGQGSAEQYF

j_call: TRBJ2-3
v_call: TRBV19
d_call: .
cdr3_nt: TGTGCCAGTAGAGGGGGGGTGAGCACAGATACGCAGTATTTT
cdr3_aa: CASRGGVSTDTQYF

j_call: TRBJ1-2
v_call: TRBV29-1
d_call: TRBD1
cdr3_nt: TGCAGCACATTTTCGGGACAGGCCTATGGCTACACCTTC
cdr3_aa: CSTFSGQAYGYTF

j_call: TRBJ1-2
v_call: TRBV29-1
d_call: .
cdr3_nt: TGCAGCGTCGGAAGGACAGTCTATGGCTACACCTTC
cdr3_aa: CSVGRTVYGYTF

j_call: TRBJ1-6
v_call: TRBV29-1
d_call: TRBD1
cdr3_nt: TGCAGCGCACGGGACAGGGGGGATTCACCCCTCCACTTT
cdr3_aa: CSARDRGDSPLHF

j_call: TRBJ2-7
v_call: TRBV9
d_call: TRBD1
cdr3_nt: TGTGCCAGCAGCGCCGGGACAGGGATTACGCACGAGCAGTACTTC
cdr3_aa: CASSAGTGITHEQYF

j_call: TRBJ2-1
v_call: TRBV6-4
d_call: .
cdr3_nt: TGTGCCAGCCAGCCGACTGAAAGCTCCTACAATGAGCAGTTCTTC
cdr3_aa: CASQPTESSYNEQFF

j_call: TRBJ2-7
v_call: TRBV7-6
d_call: TRBD2
cdr3_nt: TGTGCCAGCAGCCCTAGTTATGGGGGGGCCTACGAGCAGTACTTC
cdr3_aa: CASSPSYGGAYEQYF

j_call: TRBJ2-2
v_call: TRBV6-5
d_call: .
cdr3_nt: TGTGCCAGCAGCCGTTTGGCCTCAACGGGCGGGGAGCTGTTTTTT
cdr3_aa: CASSRLASTGGELFF

j_call: TRBJ1-2
v_call: TRBV7-2
d_call: .
cdr3_nt: TGTGCCAGCAGCTTAGCGCCCCCTAATGGCTACACCTTC
cdr3_aa: CASSLAPPNGYTF

j_call: TRBJ1-4
v_call: TRBV27
d_call: .
cdr3_nt: TGTGCCAGCAGTCCCAACGATAGACACGGAGGTGAAAAACTGTTTTTT
cdr3_aa: CASSPNDRHGGEKLFF

j_call: TRBJ2-7
v_call: TRBV29-1
d_call: TRBD1
cdr3_nt: TGCAGCGTTGAAGATCCCAGGGGGTTCAACGAGCAGTACTTC
cdr3_aa: CSVEDPRGFNEQYF

j_call: TRBJ1-4
v_call: TRBV5-1
d_call: .
cdr3_nt: TGCGCCAGCAGCTTGGAACAGCCGACTAATGAAAAACTGTTTTTT
cdr3_aa: CASSLEQPTNEKLFF

j_call: TRBJ2-5
v_call: TRBV10-3
d_call: TRBD1
cdr3_nt: TGTGCCACCCACGGGACAGGGGGCGTCGAGACCCAGTACTTC
cdr3_aa: CATHGTGGVETQYF

j_call: TRBJ1-2
v_call: TRBV7-9
d_call: .
cdr3_nt: TGTGCCAGCAGCTTAGATACGGAGGCGTATGGCTACACCTTC
cdr3_aa: CASSLDTEAYGYTF

j_call: TRBJ1-2
v_call: TRBV6-5
d_call: .
cdr3_nt: TGTGCCAGCAGCCCCGATAGTTGGAACTATGGCTACACCTTC
cdr3_aa: CASSPDSWNYGYTF

j_call: TRBJ2-7
v_call: TRBV19
d_call: .
cdr3_nt: TGTGCCAGTAGTATTCGGGGGGCCACCTCCTACGAGCAGTACTTC
cdr3_aa: CASSIRGATSYEQYF

j_call: TRBJ2-2
v_call: TRBV5-1
d_call: .
cdr3_nt: TGCGCCAGCAGCTTGGACGGGGGAACCGGGGAGCTGTTTTTT
cdr3_aa: CASSLDGGTGELFF

j_call: TRBJ2-1
v_call: TRBV6-5
d_call: TRBD2
cdr3_nt: TGTGCCAGCACCAGGCGGGGGACCACGGCCAGTGAGCAGTTCTTC
cdr3_aa: CASTRRGTTASEQFF

j_call: TRBJ2-7
v_call: TRBV5-1
d_call: TRBD2
cdr3_nt: TGCGCCAGCAGCTTGTTTTCCAGCGGGAGGGACGAGCAGTACTTC
cdr3_aa: CASSLFSSGRDEQYF

j_call: TRBJ1-1
v_call: TRBV7-9
d_call: TRBD1
cdr3_nt: TGTGCCAGCAGCACCGACAGGGCCCTATGGCTCCTAGAAGCTTTCTTT
cdr3_aa: CASSTDRALWLLEAFF

j_call: TRBJ1-2
v_call: TRBV14
d_call: .
cdr3_nt: TGTGCCAGCAGCCAAGAGGACAGAAAATACTACCGTAACTATGGCTACACCTTC
cdr3_aa: CASSQEDRKYYRNYGYTF

j_call: TRBJ2-1
v_call: TRBV10-3
d_call: .
cdr3_nt: TGTGCCATCAGCCCGGGACTCCTGAATGAGCAGTTCTTC
cdr3_aa: CAISPGLLNEQFF

j_call: TRBJ2-1
v_call: TRBV29-1
d_call: TRBD2
cdr3_nt: TGCAGCGTTTGGGCTAGCGGCCCCAGGGAGCAGTTCTTC
cdr3_aa: CSVWASGPREQFF

j_call: TRBJ1-1
v_call: TRBV19
d_call: TRBD1
cdr3_nt: TGTGCCAGTAGATTGGACAGGGGTGACACTGAAGCTTTCTTT
cdr3_aa: CASRLDRGDTEAFF

j_call: TRBJ1-2
v_call: TRBV25-1
d_call: .
cdr3_nt: TGTGCCAGCAGTGATTCCGCCCCGGGCAGGGCCTTGATGGGCTACACCTTC
cdr3_aa: CASSDSAPGRALMGYTF

j_call: TRBJ1-2
v_call: TRBV19
d_call: .
cdr3_nt: TGTGCCAGTAGTATAGATCCAACATCCTTTGGCTACACCTTC
cdr3_aa: CASSIDPTSFGYTF

j_call: TRBJ1-2
v_call: TRBV27
d_call: .
cdr3_nt: TGTGCCAGCAGTTTATCGACAGGTTCTAACTATGGCTACACCTTC
cdr3_aa: CASSLSTGSNYGYTF

j_call: TRBJ1-1
v_call: TRBV29-1
d_call: .
cdr3_nt: TGCAGCGTGGGGGGGCACGGAGGGAACACTGAAGCTTTCTTT
cdr3_aa: CSVGGHGGNTEAFF

j_call: TRBJ2-7
v_call: TRBV9
d_call: TRBD2
cdr3_nt: TGTGCCAGCAGTAGCGGGCCCACAGGCACCTACGAGCAGTACTTC
cdr3_aa: CASSSGPTGTYEQYF

j_call: TRBJ2-7
v_call: TRBV5-1
d_call: .
cdr3_nt: TGCGCCAGCAGCACGGAACCGACAGGTGTGGACGAGCAGTACTTC
cdr3_aa: CASSTEPTGVDEQYF

j_call: TRBJ2-2
v_call: TRBV27
d_call: TRBD1
cdr3_nt: TGTGCCAGCAGTTCGGGAACAGGGGTTGGTTTCGGGGAGCTGTTTTTT
cdr3_aa: CASSSGTGVGFGELFF

j_call: TRBJ1-2
v_call: TRBV6-5
d_call: .
cdr3_nt: TGTGCCAGCAGTTCCCAGGGAATTTATGGCTACACCTTC
cdr3_aa: CASSSQGIYGYTF

j_call: TRBJ1-1
v_call: TRBV6-5
d_call: .
cdr3_nt: TGTGCCAGCAGTTACTCGATGTTTAGCGGTAACACTGAAGCTTTCTTT
cdr3_aa: CASSYSMFSGNTEAFF

j_call: TRBJ2-3
v_call: TRBV5-1
d_call: TRBD1
cdr3_nt: TGCGCCAGCAGCAGCGGACAGGGGTTGACAGATACGCAGTATTTT
cdr3_aa: CASSSGQGLTDTQYF

j_call: TRBJ1-2
v_call: TRBV2
d_call: .
cdr3_nt: TGTGCCAGCAGTGGGCGGTCCTACGGCTACACCTTC
cdr3_aa: CASSGRSYGYTF

j_call: TRBJ2-2
v_call: TRBV4-2
d_call: TRBD2
cdr3_nt: TGTGCCAGCAGCTTCGGACTAGCTGGAACCGGGGAGCTGTTTTTT
cdr3_aa: CASSFGLAGTGELFF

j_call: TRBJ1-2
v_call: TRBV2
d_call: .
cdr3_nt: TGTGCCAGCCGGCCGTCGGGACACGTCTATGGCTACACCTTC
cdr3_aa: CASRPSGHVYGYTF

j_call: TRBJ2-7
v_call: TRBV10-3
d_call: .
cdr3_nt: TGTGCAACGGGTCGCAGCTCCTACGAGCAGTACTTC
cdr3_aa: CATGRSSYEQYF

j_call: TRBJ1-2
v_call: TRBV18
d_call: .
cdr3_nt: TGTGCCAGCTCACCAGGAACAGGGAGCTATGGCTACACCTTC
cdr3_aa: CASSPGTGSYGYTF

j_call: TRBJ1-1
v_call: TRBV30
d_call: .
cdr3_nt: TGTGCCTCAGAGACGGGGGATAGATCTGAAGCTTTCTTT
cdr3_aa: CASETGDRSEAFF

j_call: TRBJ2-7
v_call: TRBV9
d_call: TRBD2
cdr3_nt: TGTGCCAGCAGCGCCGGGGGGATCTCCTACGAGCAGTACTTC
cdr3_aa: CASSAGGISYEQYF

j_call: TRBJ2-6
v_call: TRBV18
d_call: .
cdr3_nt: TGTGCCAGCCGACCAGGGACTGGGGCCAACGTCCTGACTTTC
cdr3_aa: CASRPGTGANVLTF